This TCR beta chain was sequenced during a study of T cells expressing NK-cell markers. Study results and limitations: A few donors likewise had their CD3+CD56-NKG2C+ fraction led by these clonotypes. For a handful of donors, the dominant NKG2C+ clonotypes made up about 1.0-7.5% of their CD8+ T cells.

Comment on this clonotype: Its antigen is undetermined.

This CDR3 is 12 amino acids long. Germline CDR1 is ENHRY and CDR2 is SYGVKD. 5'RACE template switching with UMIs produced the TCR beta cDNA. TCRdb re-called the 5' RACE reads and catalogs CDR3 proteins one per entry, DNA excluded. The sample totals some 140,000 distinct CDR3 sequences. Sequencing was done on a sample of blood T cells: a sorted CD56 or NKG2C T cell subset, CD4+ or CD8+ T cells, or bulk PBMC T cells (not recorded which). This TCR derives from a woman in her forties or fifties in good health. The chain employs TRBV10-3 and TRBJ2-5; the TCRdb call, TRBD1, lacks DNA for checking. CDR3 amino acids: CATTQGRETQYF.